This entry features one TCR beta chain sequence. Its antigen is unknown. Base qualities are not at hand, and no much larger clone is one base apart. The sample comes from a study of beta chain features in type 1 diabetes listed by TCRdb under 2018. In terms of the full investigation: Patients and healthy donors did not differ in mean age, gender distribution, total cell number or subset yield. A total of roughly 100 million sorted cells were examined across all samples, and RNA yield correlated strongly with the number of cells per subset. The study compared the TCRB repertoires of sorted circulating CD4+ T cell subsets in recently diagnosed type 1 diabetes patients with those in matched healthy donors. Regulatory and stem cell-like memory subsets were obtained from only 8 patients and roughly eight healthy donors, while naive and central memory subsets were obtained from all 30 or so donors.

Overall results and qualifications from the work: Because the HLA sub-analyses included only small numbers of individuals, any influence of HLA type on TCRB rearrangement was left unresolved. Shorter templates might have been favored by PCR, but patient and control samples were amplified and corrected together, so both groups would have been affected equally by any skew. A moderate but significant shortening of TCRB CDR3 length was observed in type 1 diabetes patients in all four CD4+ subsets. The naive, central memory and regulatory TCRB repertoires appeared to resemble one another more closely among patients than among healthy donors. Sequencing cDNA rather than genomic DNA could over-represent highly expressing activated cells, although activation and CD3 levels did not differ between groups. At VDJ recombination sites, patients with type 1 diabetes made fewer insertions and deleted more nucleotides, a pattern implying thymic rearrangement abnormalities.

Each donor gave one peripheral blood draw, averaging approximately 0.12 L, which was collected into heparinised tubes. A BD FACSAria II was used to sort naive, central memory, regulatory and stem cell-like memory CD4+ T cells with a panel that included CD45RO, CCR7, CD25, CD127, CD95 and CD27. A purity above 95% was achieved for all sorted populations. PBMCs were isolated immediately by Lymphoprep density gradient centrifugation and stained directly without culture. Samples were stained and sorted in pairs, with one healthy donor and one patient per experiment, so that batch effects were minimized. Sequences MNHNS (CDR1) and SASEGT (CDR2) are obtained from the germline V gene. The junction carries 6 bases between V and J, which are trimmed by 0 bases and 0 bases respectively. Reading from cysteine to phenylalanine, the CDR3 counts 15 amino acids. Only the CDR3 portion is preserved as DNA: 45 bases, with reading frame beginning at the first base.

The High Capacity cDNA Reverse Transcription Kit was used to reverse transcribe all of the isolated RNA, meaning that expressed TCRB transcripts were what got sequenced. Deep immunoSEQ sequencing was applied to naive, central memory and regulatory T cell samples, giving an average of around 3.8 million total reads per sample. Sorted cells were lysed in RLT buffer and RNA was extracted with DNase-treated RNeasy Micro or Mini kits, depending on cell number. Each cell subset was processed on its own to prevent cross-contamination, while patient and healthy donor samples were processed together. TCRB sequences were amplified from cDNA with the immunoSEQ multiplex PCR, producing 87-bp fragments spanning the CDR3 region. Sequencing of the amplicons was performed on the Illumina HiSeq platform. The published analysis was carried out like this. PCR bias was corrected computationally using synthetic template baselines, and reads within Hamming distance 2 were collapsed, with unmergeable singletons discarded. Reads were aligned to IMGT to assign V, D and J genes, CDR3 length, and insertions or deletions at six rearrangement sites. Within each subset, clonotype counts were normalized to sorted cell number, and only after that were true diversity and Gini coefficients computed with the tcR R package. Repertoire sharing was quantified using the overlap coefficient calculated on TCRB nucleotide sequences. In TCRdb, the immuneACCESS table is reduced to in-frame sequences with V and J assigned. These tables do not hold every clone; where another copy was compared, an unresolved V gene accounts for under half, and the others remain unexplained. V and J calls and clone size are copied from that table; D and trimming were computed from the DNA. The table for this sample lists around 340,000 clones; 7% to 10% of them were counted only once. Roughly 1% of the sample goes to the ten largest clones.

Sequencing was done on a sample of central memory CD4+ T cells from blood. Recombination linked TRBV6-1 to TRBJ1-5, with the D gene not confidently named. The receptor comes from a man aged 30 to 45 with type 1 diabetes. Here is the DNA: TGTGCCAGCAGTGAAGCTTACTATAGCAATCAGCCCCAGCATTTT. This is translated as CASSEAYYSNQPQHF.